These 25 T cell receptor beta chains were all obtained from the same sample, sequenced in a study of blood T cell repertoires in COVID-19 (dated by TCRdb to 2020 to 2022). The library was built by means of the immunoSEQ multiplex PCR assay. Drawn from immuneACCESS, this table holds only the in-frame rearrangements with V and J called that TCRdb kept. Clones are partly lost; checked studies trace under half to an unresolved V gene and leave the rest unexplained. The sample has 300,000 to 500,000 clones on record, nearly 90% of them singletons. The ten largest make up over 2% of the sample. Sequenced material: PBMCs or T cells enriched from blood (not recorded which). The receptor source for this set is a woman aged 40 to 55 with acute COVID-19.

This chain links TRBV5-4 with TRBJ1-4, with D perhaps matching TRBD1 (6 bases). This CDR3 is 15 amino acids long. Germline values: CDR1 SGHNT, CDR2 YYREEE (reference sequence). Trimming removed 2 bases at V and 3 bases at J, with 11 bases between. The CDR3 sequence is CASSFKQGANEKLFF. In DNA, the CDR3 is TGTGCCAGCAGCTTTAAACAGGGTGCTAATGAAAAACTGTTTTTT.

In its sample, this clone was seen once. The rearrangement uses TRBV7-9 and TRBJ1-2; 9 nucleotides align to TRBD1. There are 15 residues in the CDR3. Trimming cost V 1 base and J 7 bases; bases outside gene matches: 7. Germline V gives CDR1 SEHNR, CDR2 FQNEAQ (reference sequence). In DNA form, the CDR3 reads TGTGCCAGCAGCTTAGAACAGGGGGCATCCTCTGGCTACACCTTC. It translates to CASSLEQGASSGYTF.

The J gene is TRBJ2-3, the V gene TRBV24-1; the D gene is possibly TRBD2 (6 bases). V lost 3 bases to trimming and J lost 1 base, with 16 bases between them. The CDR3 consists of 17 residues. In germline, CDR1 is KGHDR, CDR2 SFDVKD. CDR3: CATSDRRASVGTDTQYF. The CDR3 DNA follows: TGTGCCACCAGTGATAGGCGGGCTAGCGTGGGCACAGATACGCAGTATTTT.

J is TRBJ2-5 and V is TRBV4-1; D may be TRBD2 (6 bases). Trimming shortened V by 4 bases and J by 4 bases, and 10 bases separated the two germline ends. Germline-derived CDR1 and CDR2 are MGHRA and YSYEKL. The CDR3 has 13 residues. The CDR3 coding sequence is TGCGCCAGCAGCCGACTAGTCTTAGAGACCCAGTACTTC. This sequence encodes CASSRLVLETQYF.

Here the CDR3 reads CASSLSSIVRVDYGYTF. In nucleotides, the CDR3 is TGTGCCAGCAGCTTAAGCTCTATCGTCCGGGTGGACTATGGCTACACCTTC. V is TRBV11-2 and J is TRBJ1-2, with D hard to call. Looked up from germline, CDR1 is SGHAT and CDR2 is FQNNGV. This CDR3 is built from 17 residues. V was trimmed by 2 bases and J by 3 bases, leaving 19 bases between them. Full variable domain (missing parts from reference TRBV11-2 and TRBJ1-2): EAGVAQSPRYKIIEKRQSVAFWCNPISGHATLYWYQQILGQGPKLLIQFQNNGVVDDSQLPKDRFSAERLKGVDSTLKIQPAKLEDSAVYLCASSLSSIVRVDYGYTFGSGTRLTVV.

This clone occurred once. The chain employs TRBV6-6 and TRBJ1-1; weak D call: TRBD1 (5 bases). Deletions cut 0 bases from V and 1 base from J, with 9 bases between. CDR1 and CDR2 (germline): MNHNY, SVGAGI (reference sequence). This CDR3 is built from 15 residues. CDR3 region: CASSYSRTTNTEAFF. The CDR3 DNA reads TGTGCCAGCAGTTACTCGAGGACAACGAACACTGAAGCTTTCTTT.

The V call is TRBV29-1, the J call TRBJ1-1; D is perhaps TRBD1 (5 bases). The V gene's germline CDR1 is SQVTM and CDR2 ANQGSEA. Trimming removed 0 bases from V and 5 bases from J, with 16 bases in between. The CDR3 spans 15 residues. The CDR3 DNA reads TGCAGCGTTGAAGACGACCGGACAAGGCTTACTGAAGCTTTCTTT. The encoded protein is CSVEDDRTRLTEAFF.

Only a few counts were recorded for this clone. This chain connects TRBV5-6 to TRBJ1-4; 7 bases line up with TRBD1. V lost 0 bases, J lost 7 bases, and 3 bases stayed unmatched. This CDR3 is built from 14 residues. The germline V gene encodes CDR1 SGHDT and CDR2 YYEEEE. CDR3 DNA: TGTGCCAGCAGCTTGGCGACAGGGCTTGAAAAACTGTTTTTT. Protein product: CASSLATGLEKLFF.

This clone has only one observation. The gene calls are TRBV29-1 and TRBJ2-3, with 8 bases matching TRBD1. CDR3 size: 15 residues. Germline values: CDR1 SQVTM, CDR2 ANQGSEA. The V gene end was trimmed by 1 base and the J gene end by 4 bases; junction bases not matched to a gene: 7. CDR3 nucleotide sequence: TGCAGCGTTGAAGCCGGGACAGGAGGGCCAGATACGCAGTATTTT. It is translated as CSVEAGTGGPDTQYF.

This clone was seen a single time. Here the CDR3 reads CASSQTLTDYEQYF. In DNA, the CDR3 is TGTGCCAGCAGCCAAACATTGACAGACTACGAGCAGTACTTC. The chain joins TRBV5-4 to TRBJ2-7, with a tentative D call TRBD1 (5 bases). From germline, CDR1 is SGHNT and CDR2 YYREEE (reference sequence). V was trimmed by 4 bases and J by 3 bases, leaving 14 bases between them. CDR3 length equals 14 residues.

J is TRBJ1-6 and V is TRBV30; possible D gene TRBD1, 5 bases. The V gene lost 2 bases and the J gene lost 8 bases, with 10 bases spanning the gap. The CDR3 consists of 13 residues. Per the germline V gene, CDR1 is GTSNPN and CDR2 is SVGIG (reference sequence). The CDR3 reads CAWSRGGDSPLHF. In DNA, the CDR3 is TGTGCCTGGAGTCGGGGAGGGGATTCACCCCTCCACTTT.

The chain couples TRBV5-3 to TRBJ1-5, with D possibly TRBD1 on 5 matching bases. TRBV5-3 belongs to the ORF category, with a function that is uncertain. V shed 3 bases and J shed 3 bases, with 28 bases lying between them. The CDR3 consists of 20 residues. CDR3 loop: CARSYSGAIPGWVPNQPQHF. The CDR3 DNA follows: TGTGCCAGAAGCTATTCCGGCGCGATACCAGGGTGGGTGCCCAATCAGCCCCAGCATTTT.

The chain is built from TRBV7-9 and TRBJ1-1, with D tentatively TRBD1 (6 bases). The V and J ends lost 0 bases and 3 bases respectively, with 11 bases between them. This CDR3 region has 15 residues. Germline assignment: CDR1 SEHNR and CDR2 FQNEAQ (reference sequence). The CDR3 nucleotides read TGTGCCAGCAGCTTAGCCACAGGGATGGACACTGAAGCTTTCTTT. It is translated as CASSLATGMDTEAFF.

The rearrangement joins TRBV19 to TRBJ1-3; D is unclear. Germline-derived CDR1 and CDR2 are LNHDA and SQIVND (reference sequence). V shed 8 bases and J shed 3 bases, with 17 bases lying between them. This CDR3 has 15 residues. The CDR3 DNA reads TGTGCCAGTTATCCGGGTTTCGAGATTGGAAACACCATATATTTT. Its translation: CASYPGFEIGNTIYF.

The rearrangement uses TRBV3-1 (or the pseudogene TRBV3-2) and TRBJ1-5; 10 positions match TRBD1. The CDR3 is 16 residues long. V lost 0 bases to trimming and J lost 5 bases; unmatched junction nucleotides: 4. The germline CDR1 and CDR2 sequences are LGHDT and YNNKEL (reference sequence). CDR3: CASSQDGQGGHQPQHF. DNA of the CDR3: TGTGCCAGCAGCCAAGACGGACAGGGGGGCCATCAGCCCCAGCATTTT.

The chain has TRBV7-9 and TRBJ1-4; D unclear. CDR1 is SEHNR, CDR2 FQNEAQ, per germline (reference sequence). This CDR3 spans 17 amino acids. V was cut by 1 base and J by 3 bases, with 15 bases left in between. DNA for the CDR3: TGTGCCAGCAGCTTAGAAAGGTGGGGAGGACCTAATGAAAAACTGTTTTTT. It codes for CASSLERWGGPNEKLFF.

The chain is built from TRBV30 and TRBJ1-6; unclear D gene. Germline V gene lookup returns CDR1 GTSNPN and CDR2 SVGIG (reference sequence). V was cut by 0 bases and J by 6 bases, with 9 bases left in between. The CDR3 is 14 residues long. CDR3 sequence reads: CAWSVWEGNSPLHF. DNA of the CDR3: TGTGCCTGGAGTGTTTGGGAGGGTAATTCACCCCTCCACTTT.

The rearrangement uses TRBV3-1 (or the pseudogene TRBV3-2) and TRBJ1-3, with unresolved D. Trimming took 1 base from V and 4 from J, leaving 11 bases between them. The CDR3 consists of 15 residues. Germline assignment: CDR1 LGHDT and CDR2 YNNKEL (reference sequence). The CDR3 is CASSQGPGLGNTIYF. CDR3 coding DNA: TGTGCCAGCAGCCAAGGGCCGGGATTGGGAAACACCATATATTTT.

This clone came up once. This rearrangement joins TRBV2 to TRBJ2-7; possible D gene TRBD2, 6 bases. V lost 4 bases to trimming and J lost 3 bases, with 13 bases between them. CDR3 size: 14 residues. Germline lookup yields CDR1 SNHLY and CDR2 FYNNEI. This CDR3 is CASSGTTRDYEQYF. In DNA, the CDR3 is TGTGCCAGCAGTGGGACTACGCGTGACTACGAGCAGTACTTC.

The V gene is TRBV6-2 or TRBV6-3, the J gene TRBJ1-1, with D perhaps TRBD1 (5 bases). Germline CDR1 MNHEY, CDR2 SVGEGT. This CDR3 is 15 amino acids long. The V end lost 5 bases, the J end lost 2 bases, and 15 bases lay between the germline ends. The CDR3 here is CASSNKRDGNTEAFF. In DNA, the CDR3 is TGTGCCAGCAGTAACAAGCGGGACGGAAACACTGAAGCTTTCTTT.

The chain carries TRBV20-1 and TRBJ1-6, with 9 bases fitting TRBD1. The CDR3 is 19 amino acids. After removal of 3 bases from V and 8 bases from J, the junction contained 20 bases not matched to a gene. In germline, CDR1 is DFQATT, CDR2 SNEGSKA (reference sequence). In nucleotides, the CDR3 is TGCAGTGCTAGTGGGTCAGGGGGGACAGGGCCTTTAATTTATTCACCCCTCCACTTT. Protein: CSASGSGGTGPLIYSPLHF.

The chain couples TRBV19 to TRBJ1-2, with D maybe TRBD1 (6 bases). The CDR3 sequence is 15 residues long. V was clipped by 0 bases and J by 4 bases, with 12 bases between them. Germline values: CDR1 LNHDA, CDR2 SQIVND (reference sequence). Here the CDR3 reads CASSIDGGPFYGYTF. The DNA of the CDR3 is TGTGCCAGTAGTATAGACGGGGGGCCTTTCTATGGCTACACCTTC.

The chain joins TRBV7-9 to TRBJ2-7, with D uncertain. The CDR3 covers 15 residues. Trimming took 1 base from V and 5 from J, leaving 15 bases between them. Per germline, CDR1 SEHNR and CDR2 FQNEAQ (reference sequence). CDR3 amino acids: CASSLEPGIGDEQYF. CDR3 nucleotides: TGTGCCAGCAGCTTAGAGCCGGGTATTGGTGACGAGCAGTACTTC. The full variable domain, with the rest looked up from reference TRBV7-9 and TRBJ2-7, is DTGVSQNPRHKITKRGQNVTFRCDPISEHNRLYWYRQTLGQGPEFLTYFQNEAQLEKSRLLSDRFSAERPKGSFSTLEIQRTEQGDSAMYLCASSLEPGIGDEQYFGPGTRLTVT.

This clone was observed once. CDR3 amino acids: CASSRGQGGGYNEQFF. Here the CDR3 DNA reads TGTGCCAGTAGCCGCGGACAGGGGGGAGGGTACAATGAGCAGTTCTTC. The chain couples TRBV19 to TRBJ2-1; 10 bases fit TRBD1. The CDR3 has 16 residues. With 6 bases clipped from V and 4 bases from J, the junction kept 9 bases outside the gene matches. Germline CDR1 is LNHDA and CDR2 is SQIVND (reference sequence).

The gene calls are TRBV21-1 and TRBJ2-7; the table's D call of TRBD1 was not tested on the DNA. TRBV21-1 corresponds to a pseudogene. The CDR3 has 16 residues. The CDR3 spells CASSNGTGGGVYEQYF. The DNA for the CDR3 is TGTGCCAGCAGCAACGGGACAGGGGGCGGTGTGTACGAGCAGTACTTC.